The TCR beta chain under discussion was sequenced for a study of blood T cell repertoires in COVID-19. Study as a whole: Specimens from acute and convalescent COVID-19 originated in the United States, Italy and Spain. T cells, B-cell-depleted T cells, or PBMCs provided the cDNA or gDNA that served as material.

CDR3 length: 17 amino acids. Germline CDR1 reads SGHTA; CDR2 reads FQGTGA. Trimming took 3 bases from V and 0 from J, leaving 12 bases between them. In the original processing: Nucleated cell number was recorded as an estimate derived from reference gene primer amplification. The protocol was immunoSEQ multiplex PCR, while the TCRdb copy is restricted to in-frame clones and leaves out a portion. The V and J calls and the clone size are those of that table, but D and trimming were determined from the DNA. The sample contains 200,000 to 300,000 clones, just under 85% of which appear only once. The material sequenced was peripheral blood. The V and J genes are TRBV7-3 and TRBJ1-6; unclear D gene. The clonotype comes from a man aged 50 to 60 with acute or convalescent COVID-19. CDR3: CASSFLVAGSYNSPLHF. In DNA, the CDR3 is TGTGCCAGCAGCTTCCTGGTCGCGGGCTCCTATAATTCACCCCTCCACTTT.